This T cell receptor (beta chain) was sequenced for a study of shared clonotypes between healthy human individuals. Looking at the study overall: Two women and a few men aged 18 to 49 served as donors. Regarding the study as a whole: It was only blood that was sampled, and tissue repertoires likely differ. It was observed that roughly 5% of naive CD4 clonotypes were shared across a few donors.

Trimming pared 2 bases from V and 5 bases from J, leaving 13 bases between. Germline V gene sequence: CDR1 SGDLS, CDR2 YYNGEE. This CDR3 is built from 15 residues. This clone was seen more than once but under ten times. As yet, its antigen is unknown. Generated by immunoSEQ multiplex PCR, the TCRdb table keeps only in-frame clones and is missing some. The data contain a few million clones, around 93% of them singletons. Positively selected for CCR7, the CD45RO-negative cells used as naive CD8 cells excluded terminally differentiated effector memory CD45RA+ cells. The clonotype comes from a man aged 18 to 35 in good health. Some clones in this sample may be carry-over from other donors' samples. The V gene is TRBV9, the J gene TRBJ2-2; maybe TRBD2 (5 bases). The sample taken for sequencing was naive CD8+ T cells from PBMCs. CDR3 DNA sequence: TGTGCCAGCAGCGTCACAAACTCGGGGACCGGGGAGCTGTTTTTT. The encoded protein is CASSVTNSGTGELFF.